The 3 T cell receptor beta chains presented below share a single source sample, sequenced in a study of blood T cell repertoires in COVID-19. Sequencing was performed with immunoSEQ multiplex PCR; in TCRdb, only in-frame clones are kept and a portion is missing. Of tens of thousands of clones detected, around nine tenths appear once; the ten largest clones hold more than 7%. The material sequenced was peripheral blood. These receptors originate from a woman in her 70s with acute or convalescent COVID-19.

V is TRBV19 and J is TRBJ1-2, with D maybe TRBD1 (6 bases). The CDR3 sequence is 13 residues long. Per the germline V gene, CDR1 is LNHDA and CDR2 is SQIVND (reference sequence). Trimming pared 3 bases from V and 8 bases from J, leaving 13 bases between. CDR3 sequence reads: CASSMSYRDGYTF. The CDR3, as DNA: TGTGCCAGTAGTATGTCCTACAGGGACGGCTACACCTTC.

This rearrangement joins TRBV3-1 (or the pseudogene TRBV3-2) to TRBJ1-1, with a weak D call TRBD1 (6 bases). The CDR3 loop spans 13 amino acids. From germline, CDR1 is LGHDT and CDR2 YNNKEL (reference sequence). Trimming pared 4 bases from V and 4 bases from J, leaving 10 bases between. The DNA for the CDR3 is TGTGCCAGCAGCCCCCAGGGGTTCACTGAAGCTTTCTTT. Protein product: CASSPQGFTEAFF.

The chain links TRBV20-1 to TRBJ1-2; D is unresolved. The V and J ends lost 4 bases and 0 bases respectively, with 9 bases between them. The V gene's germline CDR1 is DFQATT and CDR2 SNEGSKA (reference sequence). The CDR3 is 13 residues long. The CDR3 DNA is TGCAGTGCTACTGACACATCTAACTATGGCTACACCTTC. This sequence encodes CSATDTSNYGYTF.